The 25 T cell receptor beta chains reported below all come from one sample, sequenced in a study of T cell responses to AZD1222 COVID-19 vaccine. Method: immunoSEQ multiplex PCR; TCRdb's copy keeps in-frame clones and lacks some. Of about 150,000 clones in the sample, around 93% are singletons; the top ten hold roughly 3.3%. Sequenced here: peripheral blood, sampled 28 days after the second AZD1222 dose. Receptor source: an adult who received the AZD1222 COVID-19 vaccine.

The chain recombines TRBV4-3 with TRBJ2-1, with 14 bases fitting TRBD2. The CDR3 is 15 residues long. J was trimmed by 10 bases and V by 0 bases; bases with no gene match: 2. Germline V gene lookup returns CDR1 LGHNA and CDR2 YSLEER. The CDR3 loop is CASSQDWTSGREQFF. CDR3 nucleotides: TGCGCCAGCAGCCAAGATTGGACTAGCGGGAGGGAGCAGTTCTTC.

The chain joins TRBV9 to TRBJ1-1; TRBD1 might be the D (6 bases). The V gene lost 0 bases and the J gene lost 4 bases, with 7 bases spanning the gap. Germline CDR1 reads SGDLS; CDR2 reads YYNGEE. This CDR3 has 13 residues. The CDR3 reads CASSVDRATEAFF. CDR3 DNA: TGTGCCAGCAGCGTAGACAGGGCCACTGAAGCTTTCTTT.

The chain links TRBV19 to TRBJ1-2, with 8 bases aligning to TRBD1. Germline CDR1 is LNHDA and CDR2 is SQIVND (reference sequence). CDR3 length: 13 amino acids. This CDR3 is CATADRGGYGYTF. For the CDR3, the DNA is TGTGCTACGGCCGACAGGGGAGGCTATGGCTACACCTTC.

The rearrangement uses TRBV5-6 and TRBJ1-5, with TRBD1 identical over 7 bases. Germline V CDR1 and CDR2: SGHDT, YYEEEE. The CDR3 runs 15 residues. Germline trimming cut 0 bases from V and 3 bases from J; bases unmatched to any gene: 3. CDR3 in DNA: TGTGCCAGCAGCTTGGGAGGGGGCCCCAATCAGCCCCAGCATTTT. Amino acid sequence: CASSLGGGPNQPQHF. The full variable domain, rest sourced from reference TRBV5-6 and TRBJ1-5, is DAGVTQSPTHLIKTRGQQVTLRCSPKSGHDTVSWYQQALGQGPQFIFQYYEEEERQRGNFPDRFSGHQFPNYSSELNVNALLLGDSALYLCASSLGGGPNQPQHFGDGTRLSIL.

The chain couples TRBV7-2 to TRBJ1-6; no clear D. This CDR3 is 14 amino acids long. Germline CDR1 reads SGHTA; CDR2 reads FQGNSA. V gave up 8 bases and J gave up 1 base, with 9 bases separating them. For the CDR3, the DNA is TGTGCCAGCGGGAAGTCGTCCTATAATTCACCCCTCCACTTT. Translated: CASGKSSYNSPLHF.

CDR3: CASSEGLGSSYNEQFF. The CDR3 nucleotides read TGTGCCAGTAGTGAGGGACTAGGGAGCTCCTACAATGAGCAGTTCTTC. V usage is TRBV19 and J usage is TRBJ2-1, with 8 bases fitting TRBD2. V dropped 5 bases and J dropped 0; count of bases not matched to a gene: 6. CDR3 size: 16 residues. Germline CDR1 and CDR2: LNHDA and SQIVND (reference sequence). The variable domain in full, completed from reference TRBV19 and TRBJ2-1, reads DGGITQSPKYLFRKEGQNVTLSCEQNLNHDAMYWYRQDPGQGLRLIYYSQIVNDFQKGDIAEGYSVSREKKESFPLTVTSAQKNPTAFYLCASSEGLGSSYNEQFFGPGTRLTVL.

The V and J genes are TRBV9 and TRBJ1-1; D may be TRBD1 (5 bases). V was trimmed by 0 bases and J by 1 base, leaving 10 bases between them. Germline CDR1 reads SGDLS; CDR2 reads YYNGEE. The CDR3 sequence is 15 residues long. The CDR3, as DNA: TGTGCCAGCAGCGTAGGAATGAGGGGGAACACTGAAGCTTTCTTT. Protein sequence: CASSVGMRGNTEAFF.

The chain combines TRBV10-2 with TRBJ1-2; D remains ambiguous. This CDR3 is 13 amino acids long. CDR1 and CDR2 (germline): WSHSY, SAAADI. Between the trimmed V and J ends, which lost 3 bases and 7 bases, there was a span of 12 bases. CDR3 in DNA: TGCGCCAGCAGTGAAGTTGTGGGCTTTGGCTACACCTTC. It is translated as CASSEVVGFGYTF.

The genes are TRBV3-1 (or the pseudogene TRBV3-2) and TRBJ1-1; 7 bases match TRBD1. The CDR3 spans 17 residues. The V and J ends lost 5 bases and 1 base, in that order; junction bases with no gene match: 13. CDR1 LGHDT and CDR2 YNNKEL come from the germline V gene (reference sequence). The CDR3 reads CASSSPQGGATNTEAFF. The CDR3 nucleotides read TGTGCCAGCAGCTCACCTCAGGGGGGGGCGACGAACACTGAAGCTTTCTTT.

The rearrangement uses TRBV11-2 and TRBJ1-4, with D hard to call. The CDR3 has 14 residues. The germline V and J ends were trimmed by 2 bases and 8 bases, with 12 bases remaining between them. Germline CDR1 SGHAT, CDR2 FQNNGV. CDR3 region: CASSLRVGREKLFF. CDR3 nucleotides: TGTGCCAGCAGCTTAAGGGTAGGGCGAGAAAAACTGTTTTTT.

The V call is TRBV9, the J call TRBJ2-3; the match to TRBD2 covers 10 bases. CDR1 SGDLS and CDR2 YYNGEE come from the germline V gene. The CDR3 runs to 16 residues. Trimming took 0 bases from V and 1 from J; bases not matched to a gene: 2. The CDR3 here is CASSVVGTSGTDTQYF. The CDR3 bases are TGTGCCAGCAGCGTAGTTGGGACTAGCGGCACAGATACGCAGTATTTT. The complete variable domain, with remaining parts taken from reference TRBV9 and TRBJ2-3, reads DSGVTQTPKHLITATGQRVTLRCSPRSGDLSVYWYQQSLDQGLQFLIQYYNGEERAKGNILERFSAQQFPDLHSELNLSSLELGDSALYFCASSVVGTSGTDTQYFGPGTRLTVL.

This clone is a singleton in its sample. V is TRBV7-2 and J is TRBJ1-6; no clear D gene. Deletions cut 2 bases from V and 7 bases from J, with 9 bases between. The CDR3 contains 14 residues. Germline V gives CDR1 SGHTA, CDR2 FQGNSA. In nucleotides, the CDR3 is TGTGCCAGCAGCTTACCGGGGATGAATTCACCCCTCCACTTT. Protein sequence: CASSLPGMNSPLHF.

The chain joins TRBV5-1 to TRBJ2-7; 9 bases are a match to TRBD1. CDR3 size: 18 residues. J lost 3 bases, V lost 3 bases, and 16 bases had no gene match. Germline lookup yields CDR1 SGHRS and CDR2 YFSETQ. The CDR3 sequence: CASSYGGTGKWELYEQYF. The CDR3 nucleotides are TGCGCCAGCAGCTATGGGGGGACAGGGAAGTGGGAACTCTACGAGCAGTACTTC.

This chain links TRBV28 with TRBJ1-6; perhaps TRBD1 as D (6 bases). V lost 8 bases and J 11 bases, leaving 16 bases between the germline ends. Germline V gene lookup returns CDR1 MDHEN and CDR2 SYDVKM. The CDR3 loop spans 13 amino acids. Here the CDR3 reads CASGGQQRPPLHF. The DNA for the CDR3 is TGTGCCAGCGGAGGACAGCAAAGACCACCCCTCCACTTT.

The chain combines TRBV4-3 with TRBJ2-1; TRBD1 might be the D (7 bases). The CDR3 runs 16 residues. The germline V gene encodes CDR1 LGHNA and CDR2 YSLEER. V was trimmed by 0 bases and J by 6 bases, leaving 15 bases between them. CDR3 sequence (DNA): TGCGCCAGCAGCCAAGAAAGACCAGGGGGGCTCAATGAGCAGTTCTTC. Amino acid sequence: CASSQERPGGLNEQFF.

This rearrangement joins TRBV5-1 to TRBJ2-7, with a possible D match to TRBD2 (5 bases). The V gene lost 0 bases and the J gene lost 3 bases, with 16 bases spanning the gap. This CDR3 contains 16 residues. The germline gives CDR1 SGHRS, CDR2 YFSETQ. The CDR3 DNA sequence: TGCGCCAGCAGCTTGGGAGCCTTTCATAGCGACTACGAGCAGTACTTC. This encodes CASSLGAFHSDYEQYF.

The rearrangement links TRBV5-1 to TRBJ1-4; TRBD1 matches 7 bases. This CDR3 has 14 amino acids. Germline V gene lookup returns CDR1 SGHRS and CDR2 YFSETQ. J lost 5 bases, V lost 4 bases, and 5 bases had no gene match. CDR3 nucleotides: TGCGCCAGCAGCACCGGGACAGTCAATGAAAAACTGTTTTTT. Translation: CASSTGTVNEKLFF. Filled out from reference TRBV5-1 and TRBJ1-4, the complete variable domain reads KAGVTQTPRYLIKTRGQQVTLSCSPISGHRSVSWYQQTPGQGLQFLFEYFSETQRNKGNFPGRFSGRQFSNSRSEMNVSTLELGDSALYLCASSTGTVNEKLFFGSGTQLSVL.

V and J are TRBV10-3 and TRBJ2-1; D remains ambiguous. The CDR3 spans 15 residues. The germline gives CDR1 ENHRY, CDR2 SYGVKD. V was trimmed by 0 bases and J by 4 bases, leaving 10 bases between them. The CDR3 reads CAISESVGFYNEQFF. CDR3 sequence (DNA): TGTGCCATCAGTGAGTCTGTAGGATTTTACAATGAGCAGTTCTTC.

This chain's CDR3 is CSVEDWDRGREQYF. DNA for the CDR3: TGCAGCGTTGAAGATTGGGACAGGGGGCGCGAGCAGTACTTC. The chain couples TRBV29-1 to TRBJ2-7, with TRBD1 identical over 12 bases. CDR3 length equals 14 residues. The V and J ends lost 0 bases and 6 bases, in that order; junction bases with no gene match: 3. The germline V gene encodes CDR1 SQVTM and CDR2 ANQGSEA.

The chain combines TRBV24-1 with TRBJ1-2, with 7 bases lining up with TRBD1. The CDR3 sequence is 13 residues long. V shed 6 bases and J 4 bases; nucleotides not matched to a gene: 4. From germline, CDR1 is KGHDR and CDR2 SFDVKD. This CDR3 is CATSSRTGYGYTF. The CDR3 coding sequence is TGTGCCACCAGTTCAAGGACAGGCTATGGCTACACCTTC.

The chain is built from TRBV28 and TRBJ1-2, with 11 bases aligning to TRBD1. V shed 3 bases, J shed 7 bases, and the junction held 7 bases outside the gene matches. CDR1 is MDHEN and CDR2 is SYDVKM in the germline V gene. This CDR3 has 15 residues. The chain's CDR3 is CASSFSGQGASGYTF. The CDR3 DNA sequence: TGTGCCAGCAGTTTTTCTGGACAGGGGGCCAGTGGCTACACCTTC.

CDR3: CASALSDFQPQHF. Here the CDR3 DNA reads TGCGCCAGCGCCTTATCGGATTTCCAGCCCCAGCATTTT. The J gene is TRBJ1-5, the V gene TRBV10-2; no clear D. This CDR3 comprises 13 residues. V was shortened by 8 bases and J by 7 bases, with 15 bases between the two germline ends. Germline V CDR1 and CDR2: WSHSY, SAAADI.

V gene TRBV7-9 combines with J gene TRBJ1-1; D might be TRBD1 (5 bases). The V end lost 5 bases, the J end lost 1 base, and 14 bases lay between the germline ends. Germline values: CDR1 SEHNR, CDR2 FQNEAQ (reference sequence). CDR3 length: 15 amino acids. The DNA for the CDR3 is TGTGCCAGCAGCGGAGAAGGGGCAGGGAACACTGAAGCTTTCTTT. It yields the protein CASSGEGAGNTEAFF.

This clone was seen only a few times. The J gene is TRBJ2-7, the V gene TRBV29-1, with D tentatively TRBD1 (5 bases). The CDR3 runs 13 residues. Trimming took 0 bases from V and 5 from J, leaving 11 bases between them. CDR1 and CDR2 (germline): SQVTM, ANQGSEA. The CDR3 DNA is TGCAGCGTTGAAGATTCGTCCAGGGACGAGCAGTACTTC. It is translated as CSVEDSSRDEQYF.

The chain employs TRBV6-2 or TRBV6-3 and TRBJ2-7; 10 bases align to TRBD1. The CDR3 consists of 16 residues. Losses at the gene ends were 4 bases for V and 4 bases for J; bases not matched to a gene: 10. Germline lookup yields CDR1 MNHEY and CDR2 SVGEGT. CDR3 nucleotides: TGTGCCAGCAGTTCCCCTGCTGACAGGGGGCATTACGAGCAGTACTTC. Protein: CASSSPADRGHYEQYF.